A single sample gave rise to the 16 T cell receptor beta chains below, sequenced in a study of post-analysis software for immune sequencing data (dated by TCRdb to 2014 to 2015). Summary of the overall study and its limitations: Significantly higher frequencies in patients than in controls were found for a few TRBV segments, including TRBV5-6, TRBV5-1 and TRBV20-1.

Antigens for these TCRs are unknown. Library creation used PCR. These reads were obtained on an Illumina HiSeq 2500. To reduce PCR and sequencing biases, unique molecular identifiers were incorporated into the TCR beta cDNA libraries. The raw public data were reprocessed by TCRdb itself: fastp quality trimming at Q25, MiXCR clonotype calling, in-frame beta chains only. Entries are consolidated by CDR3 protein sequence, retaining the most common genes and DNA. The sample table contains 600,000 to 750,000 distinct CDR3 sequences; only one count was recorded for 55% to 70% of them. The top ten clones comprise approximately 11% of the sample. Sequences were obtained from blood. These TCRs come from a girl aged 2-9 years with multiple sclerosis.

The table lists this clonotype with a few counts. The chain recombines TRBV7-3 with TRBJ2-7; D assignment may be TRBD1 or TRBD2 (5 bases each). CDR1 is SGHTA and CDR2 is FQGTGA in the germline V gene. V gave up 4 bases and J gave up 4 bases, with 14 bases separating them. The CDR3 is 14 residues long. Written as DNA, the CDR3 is TGTGCCAGCAGCTCGCGCCCGGGACCGTACGAGCAGTACTTC. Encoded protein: CASSSRPGPYEQYF.

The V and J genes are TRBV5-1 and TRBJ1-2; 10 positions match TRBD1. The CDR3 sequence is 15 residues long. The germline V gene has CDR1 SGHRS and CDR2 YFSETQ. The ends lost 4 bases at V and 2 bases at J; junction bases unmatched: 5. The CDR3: CASSPTTGGNYGYTF. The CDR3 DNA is TGCGCCAGCAGCCCGACGACAGGGGGCAACTATGGCTACACCTTC.

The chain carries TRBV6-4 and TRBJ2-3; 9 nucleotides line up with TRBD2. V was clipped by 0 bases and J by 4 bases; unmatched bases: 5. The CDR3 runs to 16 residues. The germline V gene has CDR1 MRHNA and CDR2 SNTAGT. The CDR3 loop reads CASSDSGAGGADTQYF. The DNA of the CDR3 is TGTGCCAGCAGTGACTCGGGAGCGGGAGGCGCAGATACGCAGTATTTT.

This CDR3 reads CASSHFGLQLTDTQYF. CDR3 coding DNA: TGCGCCAGCAGCCATTTTGGACTCCAACTCACAGATACGCAGTATTTT. The J gene is TRBJ2-3, the V gene TRBV4-1; weak D call: TRBD2 (5 bases). The CDR3 is made up of 16 amino acids. Trimming pared 3 bases from V and 2 bases from J, leaving 15 bases between. Germline V gene sequence: CDR1 MGHRA, CDR2 YSYEKL.

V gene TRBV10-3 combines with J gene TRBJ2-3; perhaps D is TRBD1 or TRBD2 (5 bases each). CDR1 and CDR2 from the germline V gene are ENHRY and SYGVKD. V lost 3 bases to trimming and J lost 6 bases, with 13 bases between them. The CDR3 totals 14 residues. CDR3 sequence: CAISEGDPIDTQYF. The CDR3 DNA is TGTGCCATCAGTGAAGGGGACCCCATTGATACGCAGTATTTT.

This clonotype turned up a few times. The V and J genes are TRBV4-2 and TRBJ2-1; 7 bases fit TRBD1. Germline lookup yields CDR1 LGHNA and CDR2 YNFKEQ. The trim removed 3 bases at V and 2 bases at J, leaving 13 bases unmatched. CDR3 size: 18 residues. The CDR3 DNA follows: TGTGCCAGCAGCCAGACCACAGGGGCCGCAAATACCTACAATGAGCAGTTCTTC. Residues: CASSQTTGAANTYNEQFF.

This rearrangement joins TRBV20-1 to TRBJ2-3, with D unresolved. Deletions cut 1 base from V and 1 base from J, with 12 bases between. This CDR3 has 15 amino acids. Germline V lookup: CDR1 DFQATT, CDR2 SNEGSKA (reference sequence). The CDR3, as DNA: TGCAGTGCTAGAGTGGCAGTTTCAGGCACAGATACGCAGTATTTT. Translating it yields CSARVAVSGTDTQYF.

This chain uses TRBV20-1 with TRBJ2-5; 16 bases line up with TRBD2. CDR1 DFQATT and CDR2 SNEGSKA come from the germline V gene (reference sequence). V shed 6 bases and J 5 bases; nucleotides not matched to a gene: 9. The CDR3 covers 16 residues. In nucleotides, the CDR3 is TGCAGTGCGGCCGGGACTAGCGGGAGGGCCCAGGAGACCCAGTACTTC. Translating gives CSAAGTSGRAQETQYF.

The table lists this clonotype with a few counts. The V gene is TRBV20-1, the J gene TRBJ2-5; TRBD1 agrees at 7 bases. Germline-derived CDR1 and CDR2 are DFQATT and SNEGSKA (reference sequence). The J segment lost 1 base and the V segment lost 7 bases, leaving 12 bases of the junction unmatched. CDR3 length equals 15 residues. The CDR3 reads CSVRLGDSSQETQYF. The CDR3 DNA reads TGCAGTGTTCGGCTCGGGGACAGTTCCCAAGAGACCCAGTACTTC.

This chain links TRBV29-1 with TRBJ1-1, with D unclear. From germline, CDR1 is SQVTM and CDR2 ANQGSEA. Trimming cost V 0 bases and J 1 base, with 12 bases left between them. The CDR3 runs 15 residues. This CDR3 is CSVEDLARGNTEAFF. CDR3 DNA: TGCAGCGTTGAAGATTTGGCTCGGGGGAACACTGAAGCTTTCTTT.

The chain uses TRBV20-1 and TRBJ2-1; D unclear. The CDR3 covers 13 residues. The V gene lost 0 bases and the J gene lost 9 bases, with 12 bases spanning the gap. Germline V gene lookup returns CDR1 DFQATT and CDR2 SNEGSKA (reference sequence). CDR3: CSARDPFTPEQFF. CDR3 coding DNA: TGCAGTGCTAGAGACCCGTTTACGCCTGAGCAGTTCTTC.

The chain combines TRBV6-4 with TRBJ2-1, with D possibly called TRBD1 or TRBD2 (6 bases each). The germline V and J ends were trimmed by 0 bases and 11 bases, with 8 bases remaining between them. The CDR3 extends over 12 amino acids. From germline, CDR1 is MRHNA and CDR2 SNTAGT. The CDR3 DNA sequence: TGTGCCAGCAGTGACTCGGGGGGCAAGCAGTTCTTC. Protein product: CASSDSGGKQFF.

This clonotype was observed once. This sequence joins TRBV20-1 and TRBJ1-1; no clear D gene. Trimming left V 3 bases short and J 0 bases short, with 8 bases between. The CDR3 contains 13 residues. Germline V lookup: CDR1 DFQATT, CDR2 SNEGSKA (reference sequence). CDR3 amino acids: CSASNRVNTEAFF. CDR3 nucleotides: TGCAGTGCTAGCAACAGAGTGAACACTGAAGCTTTCTTT.

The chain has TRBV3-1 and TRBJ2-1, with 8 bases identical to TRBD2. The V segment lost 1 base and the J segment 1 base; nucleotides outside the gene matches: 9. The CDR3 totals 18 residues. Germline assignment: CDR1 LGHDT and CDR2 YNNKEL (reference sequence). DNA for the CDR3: TGTGCCAGCAGCCAAGGTCGTAGCGGGAAGGGGTCCTACAATGAGCAGTTCTTC. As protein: CASSQGRSGKGSYNEQFF.

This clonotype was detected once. CDR3 DNA sequence: TGCAGCGTCGCCCTGGAGGATGAGCAGTTCTTC. Its translation: CSVALEDEQFF. The chain couples TRBV29-1 to TRBJ2-1, with D maybe TRBD2 (5 bases). V lost 6 bases and J 8 bases, leaving 11 bases between the germline ends. Germline V gives CDR1 SQVTM, CDR2 ANQGSEA. This CDR3 is built from 11 residues.

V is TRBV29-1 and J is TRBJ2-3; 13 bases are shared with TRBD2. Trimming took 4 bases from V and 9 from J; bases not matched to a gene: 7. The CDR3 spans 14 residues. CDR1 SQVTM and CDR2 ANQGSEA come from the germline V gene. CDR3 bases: TGCAGCGTTGTACTAGCGGGAGGGCCTCTGACGCAGTATTTT. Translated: CSVVLAGGPLTQYF.